The entry below describes one T cell receptor (beta chain). What it binds is unknown. Germline CDR1 reads SQVTM; CDR2 reads ANQGSEA. CDR3 size: 13 residues. V was clipped by 3 bases and J by 3 bases, with 12 bases between them. The authors made TCR cDNA by 5'RACE template switching, adding a universal primer site and UMIs. TCRdb independently ran MiXCR on the 5' RACE reads; one entry per CDR3 protein. The sample carries hundreds of thousands of distinct CDR3 sequences, around an eighth recorded once. This sample stems from a study of T cells after yellow fever vaccination. Study observations and caveats: Post-booster samples contained most primary-vaccination clones (approximately 96% CD4, roughly 88% CD8).

The chain employs TRBV29-1 and TRBJ2-7; possible D gene TRBD1, 5 bases. The receptor's source is a man aged 30 to 45 who received the YFV17D yellow fever vaccine. Source: PBMCs, taken on the day of the yellow fever booster vaccination. This CDR3 is CSVDGADDYEQYF. DNA for the CDR3: TGCAGCGTTGATGGGGCCGACGACTACGAGCAGTACTTC.